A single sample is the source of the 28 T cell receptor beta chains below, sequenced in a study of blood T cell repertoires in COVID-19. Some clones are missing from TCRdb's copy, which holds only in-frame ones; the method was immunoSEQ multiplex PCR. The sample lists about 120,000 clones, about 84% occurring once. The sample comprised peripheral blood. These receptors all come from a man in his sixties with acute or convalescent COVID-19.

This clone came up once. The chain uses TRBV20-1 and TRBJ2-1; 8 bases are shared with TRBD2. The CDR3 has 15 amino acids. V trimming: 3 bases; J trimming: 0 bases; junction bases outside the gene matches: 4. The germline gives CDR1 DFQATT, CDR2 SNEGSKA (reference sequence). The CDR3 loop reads CSASSGTSSYNEQFF. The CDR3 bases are TGCAGTGCTAGTAGCGGGACGAGCTCCTACAATGAGCAGTTCTTC.

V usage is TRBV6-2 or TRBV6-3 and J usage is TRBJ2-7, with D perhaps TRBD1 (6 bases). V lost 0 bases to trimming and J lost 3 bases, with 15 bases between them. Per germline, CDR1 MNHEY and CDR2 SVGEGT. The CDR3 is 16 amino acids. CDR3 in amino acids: CASSYSNVRGYYEQYF. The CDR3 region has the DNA TGTGCCAGCAGTTACTCGAATGTCAGGGGTTACTACGAGCAGTACTTC.

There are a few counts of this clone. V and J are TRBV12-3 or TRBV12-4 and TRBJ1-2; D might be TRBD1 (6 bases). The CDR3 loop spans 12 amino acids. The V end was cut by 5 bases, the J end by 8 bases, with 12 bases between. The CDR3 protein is CASSNDRRGYTF. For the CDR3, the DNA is TGTGCCAGCAGTAACGACAGGAGAGGCTACACCTTC.

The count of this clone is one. CDR3 protein: CASSPTVSYEQYF. CDR3 sequence (DNA): TGTGCCAGCAGCCCGACAGTTTCCTACGAGCAGTACTTC. The J gene is TRBJ2-7, the V gene TRBV5-6; possible D gene TRBD1, 5 bases. Trimming shortened V by 4 bases and J by 1 base, and 9 bases separated the two germline ends. Germline V CDR1 and CDR2: SGHDT, YYEEEE. This CDR3 spans 13 amino acids.

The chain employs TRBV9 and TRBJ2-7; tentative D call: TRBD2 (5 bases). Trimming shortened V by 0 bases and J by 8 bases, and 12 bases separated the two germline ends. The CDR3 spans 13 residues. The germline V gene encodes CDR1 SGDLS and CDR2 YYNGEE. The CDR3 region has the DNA TGTGCCAGCAGCGTAGAATTGGGCGGGCAGCAGTACTTC. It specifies CASSVELGGQQYF. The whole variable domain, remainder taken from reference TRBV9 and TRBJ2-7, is DSGVTQTPKHLITATGQRVTLRCSPRSGDLSVYWYQQSLDQGLQFLIQYYNGEERAKGNILERFSAQQFPDLHSELNLSSLELGDSALYFCASSVELGGQQYFGPGTRLTVT.

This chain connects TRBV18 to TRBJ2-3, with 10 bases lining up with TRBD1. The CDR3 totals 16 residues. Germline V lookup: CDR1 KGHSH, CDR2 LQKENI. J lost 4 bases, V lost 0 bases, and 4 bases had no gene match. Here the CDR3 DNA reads TGTGCCAGCTCACCACCGCGGACAGGGGGTGCAGATACGCAGTATTTT. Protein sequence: CASSPPRTGGADTQYF.

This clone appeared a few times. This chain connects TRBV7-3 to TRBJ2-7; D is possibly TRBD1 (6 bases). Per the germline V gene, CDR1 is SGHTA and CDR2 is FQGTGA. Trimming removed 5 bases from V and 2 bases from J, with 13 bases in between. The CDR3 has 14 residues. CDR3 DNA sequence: TGTGCCAGCAGCGAAAATGGACAGACCTACGAGCAGTACTTC. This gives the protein CASSENGQTYEQYF.

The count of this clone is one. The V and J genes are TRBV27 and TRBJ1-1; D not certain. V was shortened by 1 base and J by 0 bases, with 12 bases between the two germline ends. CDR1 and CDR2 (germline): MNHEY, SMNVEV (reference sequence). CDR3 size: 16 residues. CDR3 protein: CASSLFNPRVNTEAFF. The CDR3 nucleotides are TGTGCCAGCAGTTTATTTAACCCCCGGGTGAACACTGAAGCTTTCTTT.

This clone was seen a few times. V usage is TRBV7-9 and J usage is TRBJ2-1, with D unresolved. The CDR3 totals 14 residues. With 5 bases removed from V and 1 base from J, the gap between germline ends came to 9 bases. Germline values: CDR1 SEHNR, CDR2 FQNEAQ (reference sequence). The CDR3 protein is CASSPERSYNEQFF. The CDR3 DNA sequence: TGTGCCAGCAGCCCAGAGAGGTCCTACAATGAGCAGTTCTTC.

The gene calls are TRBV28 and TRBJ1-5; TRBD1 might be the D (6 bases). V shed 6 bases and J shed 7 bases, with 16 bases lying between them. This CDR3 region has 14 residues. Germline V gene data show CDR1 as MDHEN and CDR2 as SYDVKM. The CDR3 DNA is TGTGCCAGCAGGGCGGGGGCCGGGGCGCAGCCCCAGCATTTT. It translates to CASRAGAGAQPQHF.

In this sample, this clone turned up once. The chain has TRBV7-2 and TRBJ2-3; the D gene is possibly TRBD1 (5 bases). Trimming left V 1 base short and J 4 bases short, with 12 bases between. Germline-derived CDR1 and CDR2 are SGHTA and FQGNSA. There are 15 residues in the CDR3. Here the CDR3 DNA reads TGTGCCAGCAGCTTAGACGGCAGGGTGGCAGATACGCAGTATTTT. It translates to CASSLDGRVADTQYF.

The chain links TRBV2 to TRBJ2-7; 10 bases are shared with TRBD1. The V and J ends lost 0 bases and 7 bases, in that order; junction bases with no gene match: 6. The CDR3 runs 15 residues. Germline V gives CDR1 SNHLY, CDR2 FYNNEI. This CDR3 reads CASSEAPRQGAEQYF. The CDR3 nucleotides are TGTGCCAGCAGTGAAGCGCCCAGACAGGGGGCGGAGCAGTACTTC.

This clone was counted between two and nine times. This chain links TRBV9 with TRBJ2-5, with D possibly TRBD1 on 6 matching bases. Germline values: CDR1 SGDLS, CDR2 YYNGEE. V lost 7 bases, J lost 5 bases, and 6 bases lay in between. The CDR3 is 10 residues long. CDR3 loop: CASQGETQYF. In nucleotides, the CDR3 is TGTGCCAGCCAGGGGGAGACCCAGTACTTC.

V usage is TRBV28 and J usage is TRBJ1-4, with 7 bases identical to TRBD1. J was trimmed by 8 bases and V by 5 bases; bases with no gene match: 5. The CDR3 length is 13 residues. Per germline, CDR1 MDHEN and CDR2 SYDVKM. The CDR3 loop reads CASSEGAGEKLFF. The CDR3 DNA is TGTGCCAGCAGTGAGGGGGCAGGGGAAAAACTGTTTTTT.

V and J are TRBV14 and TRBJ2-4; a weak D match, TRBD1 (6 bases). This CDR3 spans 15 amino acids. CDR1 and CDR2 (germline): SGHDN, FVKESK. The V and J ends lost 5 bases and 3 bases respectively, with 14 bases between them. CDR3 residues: CASSSTTGNKNIQYF. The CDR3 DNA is TGTGCCAGCAGCTCGACCACAGGGAACAAAAACATTCAGTACTTC.

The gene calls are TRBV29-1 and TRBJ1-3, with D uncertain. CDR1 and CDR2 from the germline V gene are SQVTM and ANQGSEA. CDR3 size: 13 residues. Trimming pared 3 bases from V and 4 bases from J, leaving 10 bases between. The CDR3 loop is CSVDPEAGNTIYF. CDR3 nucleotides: TGCAGCGTTGATCCGGAGGCGGGAAACACCATATATTTT.

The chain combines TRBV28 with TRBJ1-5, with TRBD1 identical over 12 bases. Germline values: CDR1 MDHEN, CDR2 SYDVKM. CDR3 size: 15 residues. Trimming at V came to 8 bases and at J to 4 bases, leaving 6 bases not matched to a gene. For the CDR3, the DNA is TGTGCCAGCGGGGGGGGACAGGGGGCGAATCAGCCCCAGCATTTT. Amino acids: CASGGGQGANQPQHF.

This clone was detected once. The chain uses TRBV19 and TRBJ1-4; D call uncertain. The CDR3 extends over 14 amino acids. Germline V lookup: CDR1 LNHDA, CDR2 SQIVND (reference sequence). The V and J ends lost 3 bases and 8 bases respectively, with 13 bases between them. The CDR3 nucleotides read TGTGCCAGTAGTATGGCCGGGTTCGGCGAAAAACTGTTTTTT. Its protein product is CASSMAGFGEKLFF.

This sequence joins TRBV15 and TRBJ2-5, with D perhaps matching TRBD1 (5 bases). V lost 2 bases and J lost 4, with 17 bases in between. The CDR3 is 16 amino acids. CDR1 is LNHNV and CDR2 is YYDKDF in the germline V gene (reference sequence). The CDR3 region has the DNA TGTGCCACCAGCAGATGGGGCGGCAGCCCCGTAGAGACCCAGTACTTC. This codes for CATSRWGGSPVETQYF.

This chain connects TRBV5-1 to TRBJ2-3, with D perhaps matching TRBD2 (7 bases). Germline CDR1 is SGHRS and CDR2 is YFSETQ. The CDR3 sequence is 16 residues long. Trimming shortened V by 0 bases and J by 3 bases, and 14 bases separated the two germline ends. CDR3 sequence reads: CASSLVGGGPTDTQYF. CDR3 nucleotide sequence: TGCGCCAGCAGCTTGGTAGGGGGAGGGCCGACAGATACGCAGTATTTT.

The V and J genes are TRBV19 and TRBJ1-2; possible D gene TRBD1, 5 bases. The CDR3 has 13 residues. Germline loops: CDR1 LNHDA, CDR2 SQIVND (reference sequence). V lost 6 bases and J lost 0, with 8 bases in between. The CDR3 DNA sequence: TGTGCCAGTAGCGGCAGGGCTAACTATGGCTACACCTTC. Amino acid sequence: CASSGRANYGYTF.

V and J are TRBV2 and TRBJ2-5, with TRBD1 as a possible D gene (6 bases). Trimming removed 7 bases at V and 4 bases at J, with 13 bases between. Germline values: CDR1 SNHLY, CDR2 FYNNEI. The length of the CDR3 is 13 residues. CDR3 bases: TGTGCCAGCATCAGGGGTGCGGGAGAGACCCAGTACTTC. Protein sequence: CASIRGAGETQYF.

The CDR3 loop is CASSLEQGGRGNTGELFF. The DNA for the CDR3 is TGTGCCAGCAGCTTGGAACAGGGGGGGAGAGGGAACACCGGGGAGCTGTTTTTT. The rearrangement uses TRBV5-6 and TRBJ2-2, with a possible D match to TRBD1 (8 bases). Germline V lookup: CDR1 SGHDT, CDR2 YYEEEE. This CDR3 comprises 18 residues. The V and J ends lost 0 bases and 1 base respectively, with 16 bases between them.

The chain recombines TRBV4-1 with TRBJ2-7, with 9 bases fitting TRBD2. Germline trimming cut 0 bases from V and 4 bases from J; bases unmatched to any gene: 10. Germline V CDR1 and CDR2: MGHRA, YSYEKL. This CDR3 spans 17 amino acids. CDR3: CASSQDNQREVHYEQYF. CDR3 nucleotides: TGCGCCAGCAGCCAAGATAACCAGCGGGAGGTTCATTACGAGCAGTACTTC.

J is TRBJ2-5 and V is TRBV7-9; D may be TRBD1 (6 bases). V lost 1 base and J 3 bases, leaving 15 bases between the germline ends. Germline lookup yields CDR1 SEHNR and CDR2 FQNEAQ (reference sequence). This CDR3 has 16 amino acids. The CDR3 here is CASSLVWGREKETQYF. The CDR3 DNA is TGTGCCAGCAGCTTAGTCTGGGGGCGAGAGAAAGAGACCCAGTACTTC.

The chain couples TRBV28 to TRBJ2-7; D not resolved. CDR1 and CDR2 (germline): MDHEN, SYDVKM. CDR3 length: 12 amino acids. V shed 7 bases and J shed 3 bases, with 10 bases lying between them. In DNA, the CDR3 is TGTGCCAGCAAGGCAGGATACTACGAGCAGTACTTC. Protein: CASKAGYYEQYF.

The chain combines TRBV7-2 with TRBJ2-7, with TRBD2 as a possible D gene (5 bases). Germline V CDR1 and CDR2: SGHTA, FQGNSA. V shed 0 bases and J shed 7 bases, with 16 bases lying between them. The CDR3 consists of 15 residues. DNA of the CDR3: TGTGCCAGCAGCTTAGCCCTGGACGGGGTTCGTGAGCAGTACTTC. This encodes CASSLALDGVREQYF.

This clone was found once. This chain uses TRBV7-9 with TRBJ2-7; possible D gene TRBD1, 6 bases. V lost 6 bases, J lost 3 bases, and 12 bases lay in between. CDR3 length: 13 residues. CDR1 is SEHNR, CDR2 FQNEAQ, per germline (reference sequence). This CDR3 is CASSAGTYYEQYF. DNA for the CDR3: TGTGCCAGCAGTGCTGGGACATACTACGAGCAGTACTTC.